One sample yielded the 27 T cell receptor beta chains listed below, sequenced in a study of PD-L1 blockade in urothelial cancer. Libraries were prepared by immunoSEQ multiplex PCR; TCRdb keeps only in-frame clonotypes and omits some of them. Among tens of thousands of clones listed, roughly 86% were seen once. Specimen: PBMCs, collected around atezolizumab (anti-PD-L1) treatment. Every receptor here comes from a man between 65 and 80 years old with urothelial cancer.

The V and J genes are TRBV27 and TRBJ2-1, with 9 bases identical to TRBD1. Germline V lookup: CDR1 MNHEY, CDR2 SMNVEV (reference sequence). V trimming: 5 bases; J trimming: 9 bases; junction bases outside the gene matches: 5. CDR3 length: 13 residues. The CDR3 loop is CASSRGTGLEQFF. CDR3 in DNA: TGTGCCAGCAGTCGGGGGACAGGGCTTGAGCAGTTCTTC.

CDR3 in amino acids: CATSREMFGTSTDTQYF. CDR3 DNA sequence: TGTGCCACCAGCAGAGAAATGTTTGGGACAAGCACAGATACGCAGTATTTT. The V and J genes are TRBV15 and TRBJ2-3; possible D gene TRBD1, 6 bases. Germline CDR1 LNHNV, CDR2 YYDKDF (reference sequence). Trimming cost V 0 bases and J 0 bases, with 13 bases left between them. This CDR3 contains 17 residues.

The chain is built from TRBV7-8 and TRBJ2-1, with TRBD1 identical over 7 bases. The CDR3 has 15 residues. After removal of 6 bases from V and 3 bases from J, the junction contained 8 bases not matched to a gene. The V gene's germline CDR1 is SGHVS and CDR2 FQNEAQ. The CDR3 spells CASRAGTASYNEQFF. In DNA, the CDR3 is TGTGCCAGCAGAGCCGGGACAGCCAGCTACAATGAGCAGTTCTTC.

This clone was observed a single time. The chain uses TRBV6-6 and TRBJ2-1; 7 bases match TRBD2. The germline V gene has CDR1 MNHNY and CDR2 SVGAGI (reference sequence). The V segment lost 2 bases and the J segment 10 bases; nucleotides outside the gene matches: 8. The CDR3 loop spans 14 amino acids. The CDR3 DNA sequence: TGTGCCAGCAGTTACCTGGCAGGGAGGGGCGAGCAGTTCTTC. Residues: CASSYLAGRGEQFF.

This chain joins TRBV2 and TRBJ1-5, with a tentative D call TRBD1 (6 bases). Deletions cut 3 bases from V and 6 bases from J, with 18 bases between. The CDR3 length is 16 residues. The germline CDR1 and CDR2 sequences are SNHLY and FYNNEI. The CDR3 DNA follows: TGTGCCAGCAGTGAGCAGGTCAGGGGAGGGGGTCAGCCCCAGCATTTT. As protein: CASSEQVRGGGQPQHF.

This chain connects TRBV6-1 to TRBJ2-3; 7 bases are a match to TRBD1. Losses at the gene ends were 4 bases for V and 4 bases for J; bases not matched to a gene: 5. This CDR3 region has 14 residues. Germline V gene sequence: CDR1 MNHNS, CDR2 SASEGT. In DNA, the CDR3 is TGTGCCAGCAGTGGAGGACAGGTCTCAGATACGCAGTATTTT. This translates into CASSGGQVSDTQYF.

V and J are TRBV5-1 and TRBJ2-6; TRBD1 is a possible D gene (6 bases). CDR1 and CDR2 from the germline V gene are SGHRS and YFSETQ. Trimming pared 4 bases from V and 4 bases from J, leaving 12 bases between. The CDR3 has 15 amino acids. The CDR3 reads CASSVTGSGANVLTF. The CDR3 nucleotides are TGCGCCAGCAGCGTTACAGGGTCCGGGGCCAACGTCCTGACTTTC.

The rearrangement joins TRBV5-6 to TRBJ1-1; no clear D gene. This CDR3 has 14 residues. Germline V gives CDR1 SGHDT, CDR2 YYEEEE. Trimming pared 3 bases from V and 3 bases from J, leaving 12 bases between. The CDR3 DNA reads TGTGCCAGCAGCTGGAACCCCGGGTACACTGAAGCTTTCTTT. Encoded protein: CASSWNPGYTEAFF.

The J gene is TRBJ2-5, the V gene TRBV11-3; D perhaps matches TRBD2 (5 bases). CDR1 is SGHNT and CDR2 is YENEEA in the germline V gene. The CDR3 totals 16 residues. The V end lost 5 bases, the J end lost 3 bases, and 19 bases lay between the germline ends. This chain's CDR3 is CASSPSSGGRKETQYF. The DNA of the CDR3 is TGTGCCAGCAGCCCCTCATCGGGCGGGCGCAAAGAGACCCAGTACTTC.

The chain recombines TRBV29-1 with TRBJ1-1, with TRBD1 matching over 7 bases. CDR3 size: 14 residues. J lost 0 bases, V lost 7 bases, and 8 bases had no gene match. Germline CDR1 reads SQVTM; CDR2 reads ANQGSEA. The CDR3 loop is CSAKGQRMNTEAFF. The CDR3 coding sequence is TGCAGCGCCAAGGGACAGCGAATGAACACTGAAGCTTTCTTT.

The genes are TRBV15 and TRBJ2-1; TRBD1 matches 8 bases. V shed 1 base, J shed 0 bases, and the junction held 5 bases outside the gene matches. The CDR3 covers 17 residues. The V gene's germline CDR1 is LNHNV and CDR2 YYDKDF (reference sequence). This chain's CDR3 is CATSRVGTGSSYNEQFF. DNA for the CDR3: TGTGCCACCAGCAGAGTTGGGACAGGTAGCTCCTACAATGAGCAGTTCTTC. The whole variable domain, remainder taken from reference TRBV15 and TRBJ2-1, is DAMVIQNPRYQVTQFGKPVTLSCSQTLNHNVMYWYQQKSSQAPKLLFHYYDKDFNNEADTPDNFQSRRPNTSFCFLDIRSPGLGDTAMYLCATSRVGTGSSYNEQFFGPGTRLTVL.

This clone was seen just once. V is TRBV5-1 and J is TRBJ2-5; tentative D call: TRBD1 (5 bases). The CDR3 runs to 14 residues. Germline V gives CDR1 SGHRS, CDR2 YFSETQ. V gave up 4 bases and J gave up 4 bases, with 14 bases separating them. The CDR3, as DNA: TGCGCCAGCAGCCACGGACACCAAGTAGAGACCCAGTACTTC. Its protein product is CASSHGHQVETQYF. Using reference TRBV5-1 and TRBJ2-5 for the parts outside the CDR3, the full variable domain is KAGVTQTPRYLIKTRGQQVTLSCSPISGHRSVSWYQQTPGQGLQFLFEYFSETQRNKGNFPGRFSGRQFSNSRSEMNVSTLELGDSALYLCASSHGHQVETQYFGPGTRLLVL.

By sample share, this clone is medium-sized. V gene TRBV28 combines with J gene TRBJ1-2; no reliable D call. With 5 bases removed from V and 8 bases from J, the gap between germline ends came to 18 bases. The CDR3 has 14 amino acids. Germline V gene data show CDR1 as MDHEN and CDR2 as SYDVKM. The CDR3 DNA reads TGTGCCAGCAGTCCCTCCGAGGATTCTGCGGGCTACACCTTC. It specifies CASSPSEDSAGYTF.

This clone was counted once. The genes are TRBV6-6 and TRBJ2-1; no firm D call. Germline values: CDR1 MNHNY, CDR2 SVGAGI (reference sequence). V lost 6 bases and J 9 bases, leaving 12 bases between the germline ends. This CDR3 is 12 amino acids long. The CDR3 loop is CASSRPDFEQFF. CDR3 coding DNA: TGTGCCAGCAGCCGTCCCGACTTTGAGCAGTTCTTC.

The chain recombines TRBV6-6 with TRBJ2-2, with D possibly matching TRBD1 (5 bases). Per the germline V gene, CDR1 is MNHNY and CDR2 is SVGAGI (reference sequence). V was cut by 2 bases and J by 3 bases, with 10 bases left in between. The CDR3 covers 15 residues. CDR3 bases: TGTGCCAGCAGTTACGACAGCTCGTACACCGGGGAGCTGTTTTTT. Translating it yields CASSYDSSYTGELFF.

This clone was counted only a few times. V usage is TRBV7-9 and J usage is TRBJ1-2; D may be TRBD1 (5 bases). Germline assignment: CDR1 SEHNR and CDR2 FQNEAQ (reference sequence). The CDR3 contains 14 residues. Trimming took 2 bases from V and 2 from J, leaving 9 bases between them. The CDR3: CASSLQGWNYGYTF. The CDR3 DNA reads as TGTGCCAGCAGCTTACAGGGATGGAACTATGGCTACACCTTC.

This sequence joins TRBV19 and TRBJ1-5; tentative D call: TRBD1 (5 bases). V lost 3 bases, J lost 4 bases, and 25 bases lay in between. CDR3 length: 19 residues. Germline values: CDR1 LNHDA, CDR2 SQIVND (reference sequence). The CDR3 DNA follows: TGTGCCAGTAGTATTTCGGGCCCCAGGATGGCGGGACGGAATCAGCCCCAGCATTTT. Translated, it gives CASSISGPRMAGRNQPQHF.

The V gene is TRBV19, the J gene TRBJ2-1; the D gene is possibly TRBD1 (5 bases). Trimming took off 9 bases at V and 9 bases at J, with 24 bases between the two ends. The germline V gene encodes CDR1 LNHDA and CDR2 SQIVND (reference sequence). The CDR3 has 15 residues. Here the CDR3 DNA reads TGTGCCAGACGACAGACAGACACCCATGACGGTGAGCAGTTCTTC. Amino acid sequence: CARRQTDTHDGEQFF.

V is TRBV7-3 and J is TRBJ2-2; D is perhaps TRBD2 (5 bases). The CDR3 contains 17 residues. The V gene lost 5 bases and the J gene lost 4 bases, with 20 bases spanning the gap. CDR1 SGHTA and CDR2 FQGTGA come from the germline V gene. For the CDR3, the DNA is TGTGCCAGCAGCCCCCACTCCCGGGAACGAATCACCGGGGAGCTGTTTTTT. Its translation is CASSPHSRERITGELFF.

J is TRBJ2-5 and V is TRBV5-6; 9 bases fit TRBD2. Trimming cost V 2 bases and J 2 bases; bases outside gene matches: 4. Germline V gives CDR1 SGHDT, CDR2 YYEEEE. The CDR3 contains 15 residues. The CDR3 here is CASSFRTSGQETQYF. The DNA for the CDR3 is TGTGCCAGCAGCTTTCGAACTAGCGGGCAAGAGACCCAGTACTTC. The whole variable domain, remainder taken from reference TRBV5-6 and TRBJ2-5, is DAGVTQSPTHLIKTRGQQVTLRCSPKSGHDTVSWYQQALGQGPQFIFQYYEEEERQRGNFPDRFSGHQFPNYSSELNVNALLLGDSALYLCASSFRTSGQETQYFGPGTRLLVL.

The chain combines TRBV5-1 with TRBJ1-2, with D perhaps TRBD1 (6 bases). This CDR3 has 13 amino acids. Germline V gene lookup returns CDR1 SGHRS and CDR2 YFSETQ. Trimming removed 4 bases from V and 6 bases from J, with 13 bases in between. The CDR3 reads CASSLTGYDGYTF. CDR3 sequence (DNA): TGCGCCAGCAGCCTTACAGGGTACGATGGCTACACCTTC.

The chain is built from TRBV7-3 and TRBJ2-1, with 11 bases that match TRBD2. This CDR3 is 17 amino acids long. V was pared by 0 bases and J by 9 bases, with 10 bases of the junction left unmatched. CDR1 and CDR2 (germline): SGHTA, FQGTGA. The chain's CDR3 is CASSLTVTSGSMGEQFF. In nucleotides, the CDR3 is TGTGCCAGCAGCTTAACTGTCACTAGCGGGAGCATGGGTGAGCAGTTCTTC.

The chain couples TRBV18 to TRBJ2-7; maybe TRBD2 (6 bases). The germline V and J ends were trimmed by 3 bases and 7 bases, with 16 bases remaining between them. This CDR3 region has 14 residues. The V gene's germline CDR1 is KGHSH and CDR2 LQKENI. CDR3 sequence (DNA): TGTGCCAGCTCACCCGGGACTCCACCGAAGGAGCAGTACTTC. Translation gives CASSPGTPPKEQYF.

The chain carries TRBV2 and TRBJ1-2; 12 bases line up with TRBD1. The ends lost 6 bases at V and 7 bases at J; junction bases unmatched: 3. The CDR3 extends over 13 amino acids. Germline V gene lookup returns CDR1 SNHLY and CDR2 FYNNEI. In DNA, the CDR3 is TGTGCCAGCAGCGGGACAGGGGGCGGTGGCTACACCTTC. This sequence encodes CASSGTGGGGYTF.

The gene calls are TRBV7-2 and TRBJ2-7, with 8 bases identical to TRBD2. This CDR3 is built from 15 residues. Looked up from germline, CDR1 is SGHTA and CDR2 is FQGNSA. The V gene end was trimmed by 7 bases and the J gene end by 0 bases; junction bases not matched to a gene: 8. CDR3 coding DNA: TGTGCCAGCACCCCCGGGGGGGCGGGCTCCTACGAGCAGTACTTC. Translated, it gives CASTPGGAGSYEQYF.

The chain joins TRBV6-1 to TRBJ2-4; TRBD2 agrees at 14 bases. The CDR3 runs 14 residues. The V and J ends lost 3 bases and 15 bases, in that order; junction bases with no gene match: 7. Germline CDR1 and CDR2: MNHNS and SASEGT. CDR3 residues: CASSEGTSGRIRYF. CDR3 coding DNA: TGTGCCAGCAGTGAGGGGACTAGCGGGAGAATCCGGTACTTC.

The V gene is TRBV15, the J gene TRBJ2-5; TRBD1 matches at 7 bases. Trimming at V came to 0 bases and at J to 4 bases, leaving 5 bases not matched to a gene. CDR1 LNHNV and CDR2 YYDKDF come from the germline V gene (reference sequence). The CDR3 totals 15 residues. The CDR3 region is CATSRDTTGRETQYF. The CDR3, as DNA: TGTGCCACCAGCAGAGATACGACAGGGAGAGAGACCCAGTACTTC.